This T cell receptor (beta chain) was sequenced for a study of cytomegalovirus exposure and HLA in healthy donors. Trimming took off 2 bases at V and 4 bases at J, with 9 bases between the two ends. The CDR3 sequence is 14 residues long. Germline values: CDR1 SNHLY, CDR2 FYNNEI. The protocol was immunoSEQ multiplex PCR, while the TCRdb copy is restricted to in-frame clones and leaves out a portion. The sample consists of around 300,000 clones, around 87% of them appearing once. The sequenced material came from PBMCs. The sequence derives from a woman aged 25 to 39 in good health and CMV-seropositive. V gene TRBV2 combines with J gene TRBJ2-1; weak D call: TRBD2 (6 bases). The DNA of the CDR3 is TGTGCCAGCAGTGAAAACGCGGGGTACAATGAGCAGTTCTTC. Translating it yields CASSENAGYNEQFF.